The clone carrying this T cell receptor beta chain showed up just a few times. Its antigen is undetermined. This sample stems from a study of beta chain features in type 1 diabetes. Overall study context: Cells sorted and examined across all samples totaled 107,917,701.

Expressed TCRB transcripts were sequenced because the entire RNA isolate underwent reverse transcription. The assay was immunoSEQ multiplex PCR, and TCRdb's table has in-frame clones only and misses some. The sample has around 710,000 clones, roughly 12% seen once; the top ten hold about 0.11%. The study, taken as a whole, reports: Individuals with type 1 diabetes displayed fewer insertions and more deletions at VDJ junctions. Amplification by PCR could prefer shorter templates, with the same effect in patients and controls. Moderate yet significant TCRB CDR3 shortening was seen in Type 1 diabetes patients in all four CD4+ subsets.

V was pared by 6 bases and J by 3 bases, with 16 bases between. Germline-derived CDR1 and CDR2 are LNHDA and SQIVND (reference sequence). The CDR3 has 15 amino acids. The source of this sequence is a young man with type 1 diabetes. V and J are TRBV19 and TRBJ2-3; D remains ambiguous. The sequencing sample was made of naive CD4+ T cells from blood. Here the CDR3 reads CASSKDRAPTDTQYF. The CDR3, as DNA: TGTGCCAGTAGCAAAGACCGGGCCCCTACAGATACGCAGTATTTT.